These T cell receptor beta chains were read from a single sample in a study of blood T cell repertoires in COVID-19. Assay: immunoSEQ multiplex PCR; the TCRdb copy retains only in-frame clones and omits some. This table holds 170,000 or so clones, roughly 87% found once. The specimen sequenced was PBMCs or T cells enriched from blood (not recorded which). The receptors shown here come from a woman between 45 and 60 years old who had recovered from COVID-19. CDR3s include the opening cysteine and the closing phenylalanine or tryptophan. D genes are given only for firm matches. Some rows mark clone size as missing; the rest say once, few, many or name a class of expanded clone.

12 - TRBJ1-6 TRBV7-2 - TGTGCCAGCAGCCTAGACAGTTCACCCCTCCACTTT CASSLDSSPLHF
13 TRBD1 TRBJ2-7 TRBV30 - TGTGCCTGGAACCGGGACAGGGTCTACGAGCAGTACTTC CAWNRDRVYEQYF
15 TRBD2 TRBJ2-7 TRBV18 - TGTGCCAGCTCATCTGGGACTAGCGGGATCTACGAGCAGTACTTC CASSSGTSGIYEQYF
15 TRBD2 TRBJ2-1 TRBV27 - TGTGCCAGCAGTCATCCGGGACTAGCGGACAATGAGCAGTTCTTC CASSHPGLADNEQFF
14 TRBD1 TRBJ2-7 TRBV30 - TGTGCCTGGGGCCCTGGACAGGGGCCCTACGAGCAGTACTTC CAWGPGQGPYEQYF
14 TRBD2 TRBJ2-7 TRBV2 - TGTGCCAGCAGCGGCGAGCGGGGGTCCTACGAGCAGTACTTC CASSGERGSYEQYF
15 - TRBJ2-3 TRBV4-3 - TGCGCCAGCAGCCAAGACAGGGTTAGCACAGATACGCAGTATTTT CASSQDRVSTDTQYF
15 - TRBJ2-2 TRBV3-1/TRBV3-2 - TGTGCCAGCAGCCATTCAGGGCTCTACACCGGGGAGCTGTTTTTT CASSHSGLYTGELFF
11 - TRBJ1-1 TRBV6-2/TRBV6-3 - TGTGCCAGCAGTTCAGGGGTGGAAGCTTTCTTT CASSSGVEAFF
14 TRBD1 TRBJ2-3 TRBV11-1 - TGTGCCAGCAGCTTAGATCGGACAGGGGATACGCAGTATTTT CASSLDRTGDTQYF
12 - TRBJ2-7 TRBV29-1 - TGCAGCGTTACCGGGACATCCTACGAGCAGTACTTC CSVTGTSYEQYF
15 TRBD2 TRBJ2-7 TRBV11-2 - TGTGCCAGCAGCGAGGGACTAGCGGGTCCTTACGAGCAGTACTTC CASSEGLAGPYEQYF
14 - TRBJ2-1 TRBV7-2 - TGTGCCAGCAGCTTGAGCCAGGCTTACAATGAGCAGTTCTTC CASSLSQAYNEQFF
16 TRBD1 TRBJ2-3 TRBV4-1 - TGCGCCAGCAGCCAAGGGCGACAGGGTCGGGCAGATACGCAGTATTTT CASSQGRQGRADTQYF
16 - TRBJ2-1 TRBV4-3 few TGCGCCAGCAGCCAAGATTTACAGGTCGCCTACAATGAGCAGTTCTTC CASSQDLQVAYNEQFF
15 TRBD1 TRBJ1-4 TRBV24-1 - TGTGCCACCAGTGATTCCGGGACAGGGGATGAAAAACTGTTTTTT CATSDSGTGDEKLFF
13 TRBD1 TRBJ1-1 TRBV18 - TGTGCCAGCCTCCAAGCGACAGGGAAGAGAGCTTTCTTT CASLQATGKRAFF
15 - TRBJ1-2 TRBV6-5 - TGTGCCAGCACCACCGACAGGAAAACAAACTATGGCTACACCTTC CASTTDRKTNYGYTF
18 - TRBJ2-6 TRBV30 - TGTGCCTGGAGTGTCCTTCGGACAGCAATCTCTGGGGCCAACGTCCTGACTTTC CAWSVLRTAISGANVLTF
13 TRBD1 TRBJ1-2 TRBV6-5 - TGTGCCAGCATTCGGACAGGTCTCTATGGCTACACCTTC CASIRTGLYGYTF
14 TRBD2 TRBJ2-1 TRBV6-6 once TGTGCCAGCAGGACAGCGGGGTCTAGGGGTGAGCAGTTCTTC CASRTAGSRGEQFF
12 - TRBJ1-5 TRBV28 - TGTGCCAGCAGATCAGGGTATCAGCCCCAGCATTTT CASRSGYQPQHF
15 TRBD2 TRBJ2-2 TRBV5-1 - TGCGCCAGCAGCTTGGACGGGAGGTTCACCGGGGAGCTGTTTTTT CASSLDGRFTGELFF
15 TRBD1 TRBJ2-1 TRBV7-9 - TGTGCCAGCAGCTATAAGCCGGGACAGAGCACCAAGCAGTTCTTC CASSYKPGQSTKQFF
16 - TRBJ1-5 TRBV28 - TGTGCCAGCAGTTCAAGCAGGACAGCCCCTAATCAGCCCCAGCATTTT CASSSSRTAPNQPQHF
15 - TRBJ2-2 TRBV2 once TGTGCCAGCAGTGAATTTAAAGGGGACACCGGGGAGCTGTTTTTT CASSEFKGDTGELFF
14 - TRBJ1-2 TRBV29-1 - TGCAGCGTCGGCGGCGGGGGGGCGAACTATGGCTACACCTTC CSVGGGGANYGYTF
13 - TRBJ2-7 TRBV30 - TGTGCCTGGATCCGTTCCAGCTCCTACGAGCAGTACTTC CAWIRSSSYEQYF